These 11 T cell receptor beta chains were all obtained from the same sample, sequenced in a study of T cell repertoires in cytomegalovirus infection. TCRdb analysed the reads with MiXCR anew, one entry per CDR3 protein. This table has around 740,000 distinct CDR3 sequences, less than 40% appearing once. Sequencing used PBMCs. The source of these receptors is a human donor in good health (CMV status not recorded). Some clones in this sample may be carry-over from other donors' samples.

A remark on this clonotype: Here the CDR3 omits its conserved ending phenylalanine or tryptophan, so a read error is the likely source. This chain joins TRBV12-3 or TRBV12-4 and TRBJ2-7, with D possibly being TRBD1 (6 bases). The CDR3 extends over 14 amino acids. This CDR3 is CASSSNRDSYDQYC. Here the CDR3 DNA reads TGTGCCAGCAGTTCCAACAGGGATTCCTACGATCAGTACTGC.

V gene TRBV15 combines with J gene TRBJ1-2; maybe TRBD1 (5 bases). The CDR3 runs 12 residues. Trimming took 0 bases from V and 7 from J, leaving 6 bases between them. CDR1 LNHNV and CDR2 YYDKDF come from the germline V gene (reference sequence). CDR3 DNA: TGTGCCACCAGCAGAGATCAGGGTGGCTACACCTTC. Translation gives CATSRDQGGYTF.

The rearrangement joins TRBV10-3 to TRBJ2-2, with TRBD1 identical over 9 bases. The CDR3 loop spans 15 amino acids. Trimming removed 2 bases from V and 6 bases from J; junction bases left unmatched: 4. The germline gives CDR1 ENHRY, CDR2 SYGVKD. The CDR3 sequence: CAISELTGGAGELFF. In DNA form, the CDR3 reads TGTGCCATCAGTGAGCTCACAGGGGGCGCCGGGGAGCTGTTTTTT.

V is TRBV12-3 or TRBV12-4 and J is TRBJ2-1; 8 bases map to TRBD1. Trimming cost V 10 bases and J 2 bases; bases outside gene matches: 13. The CDR3 is 16 amino acids. The CDR3: CATTPLRDRTYNEQFF. Written as DNA, the CDR3 is TGTGCCACCACCCCCCTCCGGGACAGGACCTACAATGAGCAGTTCTTC.

This clonotype was seen more than once but under ten times. The V gene is TRBV28, the J gene TRBJ1-5, with D tentatively TRBD1 (5 bases). Germline V gene data show CDR1 as MDHEN and CDR2 as SYDVKM. The CDR3 totals 15 residues. V lost 3 bases, J lost 2 bases, and 11 bases lay in between. In DNA, the CDR3 is TGTGCCAGCAGTTTGAGCCCCAGGGGCAATCAGCCCCAGCATTTT. Translated, it gives CASSLSPRGNQPQHF.

This clonotype has more than one count but fewer than ten. This chain connects TRBV6-6 to TRBJ2-7; D remains ambiguous. V was cut by 6 bases and J by 5 bases, with 5 bases left in between. CDR1 and CDR2 (germline): MNHNY, SVGAGI (reference sequence). The CDR3 has 10 amino acids. The CDR3 loop is CASRDHEQYF. CDR3 DNA: TGTGCCAGCAGGGACCACGAGCAGTACTTC.

The chain joins TRBV5-1 to TRBJ2-2; TRBD2 might be the D (5 bases). The germline V gene encodes CDR1 SGHRS and CDR2 YFSETQ. V lost 0 bases to trimming and J lost 3 bases, with 9 bases between them. This CDR3 contains 15 residues. CDR3 amino acids: CASSLVGSDTGELFF. The CDR3 region has the DNA TGCGCCAGCAGCTTGGTGGGGAGTGACACCGGGGAGCTGTTTTTT. Full variable domain (rest looked up from reference TRBV5-1 and TRBJ2-2): KAGVTQTPRYLIKTRGQQVTLSCSPISGHRSVSWYQQTPGQGLQFLFEYFSETQRNKGNFPGRFSGRQFSNSRSEMNVSTLELGDSALYLCASSLVGSDTGELFFGEGSRLTVL.

This clonotype was seen at least ten times. This sequence joins TRBV7-2 and TRBJ2-3; possible D gene TRBD1, 6 bases. Looked up from germline, CDR1 is SGHTA and CDR2 is FQGNSA. The CDR3 totals 14 residues. V dropped 5 bases and J dropped 1 base, with 10 bases sitting between them. The CDR3 is CASSPRTGTDTQYF. The CDR3 coding sequence is TGTGCCAGCAGCCCAAGGACAGGCACAGATACGCAGTATTTT.

This clonotype came up a few times. The V call is TRBV5-6, the J call TRBJ1-5, with D tentatively TRBD1 (5 bases). CDR3 length equals 15 residues. V was clipped by 4 bases and J by 5 bases, with 16 bases between them. Germline CDR1 is SGHDT and CDR2 is YYEEEE. DNA for the CDR3: TGTGCCAGCAGCCTAGGGACGGCGACTTATCAGCCCCAGCATTTT. Encoded protein: CASSLGTATYQPQHF.

The chain is built from TRBV5-4 and TRBJ2-1, with TRBD2 identical over 15 bases. CDR3 length: 15 residues. CDR1 and CDR2 (germline): SGHNT, YYREEE (reference sequence). The ends lost 1 base at V and 15 bases at J; junction bases unmatched: 8. CDR3 loop: CASSLSGLAGGRTFF. For the CDR3, the DNA is TGTGCCAGCAGCTTGTCGGGACTAGCGGGAGGCAGGACGTTCTTC. Based on the CDR3 plus reference TRBV5-4 and TRBJ2-1, the full variable domain is ETGVTQSPTHLIKTRGQQVTLRCSSQSGHNTVSWYQQALGQGPQFIFQYYREEENGRGNFPPRFSGLQFPNYSSELNVNALELDDSALYLCASSLSGLAGGRTFFGPGTRLTVL.

The genes are TRBV24-1 and TRBJ2-1, with TRBD2 identical over 8 bases. V shed 0 bases and J 9 bases; nucleotides not matched to a gene: 9. Germline V gene lookup returns CDR1 KGHDR and CDR2 SFDVKD. The CDR3 is made up of 16 amino acids. The CDR3 DNA sequence: TGTGCCACCAGTGATTTGACGGCGGGAGGTTCGGGTGAGCAGTTCTTC. Translating it yields CATSDLTAGGSGEQFF.